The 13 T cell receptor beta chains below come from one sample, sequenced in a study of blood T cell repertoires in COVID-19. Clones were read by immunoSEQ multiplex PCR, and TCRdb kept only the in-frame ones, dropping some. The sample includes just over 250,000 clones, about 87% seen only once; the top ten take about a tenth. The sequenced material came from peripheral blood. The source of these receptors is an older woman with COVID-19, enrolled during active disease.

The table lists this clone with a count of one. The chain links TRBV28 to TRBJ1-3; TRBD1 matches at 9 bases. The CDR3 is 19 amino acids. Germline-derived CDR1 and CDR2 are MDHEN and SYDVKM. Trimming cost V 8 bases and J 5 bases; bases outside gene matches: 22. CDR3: CASSLIRSGQGKFRNTIYF. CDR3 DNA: TGTGCCAGCTCTCTTATCCGATCGGGACAGGGAAAATTTAGAAACACCATATATTTT. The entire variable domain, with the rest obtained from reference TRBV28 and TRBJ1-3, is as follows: DVKVTQSSRYLVKRTGEKVFLECVQDMDHENMFWYRQDPGLGLRLIYFSYDVKMKEKGDIPEGYSVSREKKERFSLILESASTNQTSMYLCASSLIRSGQGKFRNTIYFGEGSWLTVV.

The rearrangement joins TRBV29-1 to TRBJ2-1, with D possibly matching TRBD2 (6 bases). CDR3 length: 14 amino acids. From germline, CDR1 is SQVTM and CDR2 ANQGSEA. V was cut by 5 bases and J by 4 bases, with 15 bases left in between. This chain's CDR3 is CSVPLTSRYNEQFF. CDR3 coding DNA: TGCAGCGTTCCCCTAACTAGCCGGTACAATGAGCAGTTCTTC.

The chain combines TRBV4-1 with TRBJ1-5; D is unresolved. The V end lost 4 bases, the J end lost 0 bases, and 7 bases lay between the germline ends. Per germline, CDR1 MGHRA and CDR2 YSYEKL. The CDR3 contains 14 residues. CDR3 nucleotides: TGCGCCAGCAGCCTACAGTCTAGCAATCAGCCCCAGCATTTT. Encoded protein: CASSLQSSNQPQHF.

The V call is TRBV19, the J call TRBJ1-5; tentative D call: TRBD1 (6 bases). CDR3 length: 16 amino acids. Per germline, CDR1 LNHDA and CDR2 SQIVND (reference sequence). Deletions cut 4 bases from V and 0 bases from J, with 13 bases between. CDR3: CASSNLGTYSNQPQHF. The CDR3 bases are TGTGCCAGTAGTAATCTGGGGACATATAGCAATCAGCCCCAGCATTTT.

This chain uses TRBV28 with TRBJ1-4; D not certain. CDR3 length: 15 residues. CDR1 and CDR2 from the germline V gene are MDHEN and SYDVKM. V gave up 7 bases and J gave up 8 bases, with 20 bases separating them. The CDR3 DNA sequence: TGTGCCAGCACCAGAGGACTGGGGAGTGGGGAAAAACTGTTTTTT. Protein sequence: CASTRGLGSGEKLFF. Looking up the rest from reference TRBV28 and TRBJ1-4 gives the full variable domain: DVKVTQSSRYLVKRTGEKVFLECVQDMDHENMFWYRQDPGLGLRLIYFSYDVKMKEKGDIPEGYSVSREKKERFSLILESASTNQTSMYLCASTRGLGSGEKLFFGSGTQLSVL.

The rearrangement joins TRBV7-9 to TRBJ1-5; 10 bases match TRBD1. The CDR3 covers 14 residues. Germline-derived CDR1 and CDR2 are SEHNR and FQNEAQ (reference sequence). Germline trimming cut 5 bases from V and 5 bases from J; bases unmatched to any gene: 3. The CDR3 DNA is TGTGCCAGCAGCAGGACAGGGGGTGATCAGCCCCAGCATTTT. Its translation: CASSRTGGDQPQHF.

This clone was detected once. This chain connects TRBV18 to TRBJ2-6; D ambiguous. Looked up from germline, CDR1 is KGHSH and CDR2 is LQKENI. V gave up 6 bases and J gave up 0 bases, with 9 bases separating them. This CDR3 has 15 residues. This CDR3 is CASSPSYSGANVLTF. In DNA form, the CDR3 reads TGTGCCAGCTCCCCTAGTTACTCTGGGGCCAACGTCCTGACTTTC.

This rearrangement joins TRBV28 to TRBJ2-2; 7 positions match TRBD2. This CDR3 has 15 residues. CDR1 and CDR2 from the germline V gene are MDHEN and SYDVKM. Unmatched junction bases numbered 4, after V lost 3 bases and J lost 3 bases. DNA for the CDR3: TGTGCCAGCAGTTTGGGTAGCGGGTACACCGGGGAGCTGTTTTTT. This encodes CASSLGSGYTGELFF.

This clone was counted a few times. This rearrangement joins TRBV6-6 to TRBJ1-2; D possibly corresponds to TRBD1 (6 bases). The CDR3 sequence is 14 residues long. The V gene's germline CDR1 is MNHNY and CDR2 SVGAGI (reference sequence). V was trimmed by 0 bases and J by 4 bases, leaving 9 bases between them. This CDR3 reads CASSYSQGRYGYTF. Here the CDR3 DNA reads TGTGCCAGCAGTTACTCACAGGGTCGCTATGGCTACACCTTC.

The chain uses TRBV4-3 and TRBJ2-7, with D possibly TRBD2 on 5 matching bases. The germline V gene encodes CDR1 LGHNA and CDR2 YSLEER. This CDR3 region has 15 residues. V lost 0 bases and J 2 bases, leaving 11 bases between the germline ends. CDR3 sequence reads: CASSQEIHGTYEQYF. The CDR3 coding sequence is TGCGCCAGCAGCCAAGAAATTCACGGGACCTACGAGCAGTACTTC.

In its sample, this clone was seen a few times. The CDR3 here is CASSQGIEGGYTF. CDR3 DNA sequence: TGTGCCAGCAGCCAAGGAATTGAGGGTGGCTACACCTTC. The rearrangement links TRBV3-1 (or the pseudogene TRBV3-2) to TRBJ1-2; D gene uncertain. The germline V gene encodes CDR1 LGHDT and CDR2 YNNKEL (reference sequence). Trimming stripped 1 base from V and 7 bases from J, with 10 bases between. This CDR3 contains 13 residues.

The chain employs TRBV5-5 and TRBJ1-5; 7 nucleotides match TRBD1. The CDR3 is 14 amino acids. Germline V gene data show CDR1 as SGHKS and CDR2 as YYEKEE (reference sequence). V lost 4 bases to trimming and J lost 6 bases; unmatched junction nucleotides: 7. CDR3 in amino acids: CASSPGQLGQPQHF. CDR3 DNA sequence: TGTGCCAGCAGCCCGGGACAGTTGGGTCAGCCCCAGCATTTT.

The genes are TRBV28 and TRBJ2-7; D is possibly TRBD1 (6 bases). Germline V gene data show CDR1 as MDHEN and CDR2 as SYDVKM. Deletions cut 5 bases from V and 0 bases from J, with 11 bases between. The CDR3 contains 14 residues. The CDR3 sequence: CASSRRGNSYEQYF. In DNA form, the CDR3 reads TGTGCCAGCAGTCGCAGGGGTAACTCCTACGAGCAGTACTTC.